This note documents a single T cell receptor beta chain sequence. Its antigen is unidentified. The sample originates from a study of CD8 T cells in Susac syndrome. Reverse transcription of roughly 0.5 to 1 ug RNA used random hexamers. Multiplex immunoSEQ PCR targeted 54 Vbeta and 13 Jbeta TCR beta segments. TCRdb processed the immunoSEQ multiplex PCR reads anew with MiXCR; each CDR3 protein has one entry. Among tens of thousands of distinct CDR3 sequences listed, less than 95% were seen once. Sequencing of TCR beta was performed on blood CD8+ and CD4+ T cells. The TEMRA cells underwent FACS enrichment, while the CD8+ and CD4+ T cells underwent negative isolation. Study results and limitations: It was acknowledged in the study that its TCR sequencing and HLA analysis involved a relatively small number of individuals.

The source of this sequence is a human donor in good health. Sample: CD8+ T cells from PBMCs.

The CDR3 coding sequence is TGTGCCAGCAGTCTGACAGTCTCCTACGAGCAGTACTTC. It translates to CASSLTVSYEQYF. The chain combines TRBV12-3 or TRBV12-4 with TRBJ2-7, with D tentatively TRBD1 (5 bases). The V and J ends lost 5 bases and 0 bases respectively, with 8 bases between them. The CDR3 length is 13 residues.